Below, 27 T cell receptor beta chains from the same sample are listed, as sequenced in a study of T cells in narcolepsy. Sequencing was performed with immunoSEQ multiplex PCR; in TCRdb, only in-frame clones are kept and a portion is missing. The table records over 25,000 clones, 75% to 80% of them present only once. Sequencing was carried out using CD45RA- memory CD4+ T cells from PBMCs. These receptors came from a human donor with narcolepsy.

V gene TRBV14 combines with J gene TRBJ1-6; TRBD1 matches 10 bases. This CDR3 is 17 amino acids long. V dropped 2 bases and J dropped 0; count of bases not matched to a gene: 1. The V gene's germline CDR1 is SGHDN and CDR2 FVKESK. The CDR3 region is CASSQRQGASYNSPLHF. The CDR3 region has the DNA TGTGCCAGCAGCCAAAGACAGGGGGCCTCCTATAATTCACCCCTCCACTTT.

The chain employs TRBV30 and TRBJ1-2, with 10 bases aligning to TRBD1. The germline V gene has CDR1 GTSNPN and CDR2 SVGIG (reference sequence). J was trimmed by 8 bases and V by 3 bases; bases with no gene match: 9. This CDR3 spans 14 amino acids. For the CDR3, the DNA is TGTGCCTGGAGGACAGGGGGACAGGGGCGCGGCTACACCTTC. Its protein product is CAWRTGGQGRGYTF.

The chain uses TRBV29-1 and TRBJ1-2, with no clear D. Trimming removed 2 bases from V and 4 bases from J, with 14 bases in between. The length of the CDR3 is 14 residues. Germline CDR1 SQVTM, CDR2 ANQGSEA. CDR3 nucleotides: TGCAGCGTTGAAACCGTGGCAGGTCTCTATGGCTACACCTTC. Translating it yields CSVETVAGLYGYTF. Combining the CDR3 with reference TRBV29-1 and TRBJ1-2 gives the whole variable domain SAVISQKPSRDICQRGTSLTIQCQVDSQVTMMFWYRQQPGQSLTLIATANQGSEATYESGFVIDKFPISRPNLTFSTLTVSNMSPEDSSIYLCSVETVAGLYGYTFGSGTRLTVV.

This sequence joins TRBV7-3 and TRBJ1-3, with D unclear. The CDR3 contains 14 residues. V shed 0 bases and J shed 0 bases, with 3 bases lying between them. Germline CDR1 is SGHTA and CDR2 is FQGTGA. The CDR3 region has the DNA TGTGCCAGCAGCTTAACAAACTCTGGAAACACCATATATTTT. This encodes CASSLTNSGNTIYF.

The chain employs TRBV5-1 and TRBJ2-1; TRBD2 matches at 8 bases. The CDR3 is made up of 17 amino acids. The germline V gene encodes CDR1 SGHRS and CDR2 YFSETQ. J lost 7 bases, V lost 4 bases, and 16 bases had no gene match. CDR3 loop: CASSASADSGVRNEQFF. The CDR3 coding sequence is TGCGCCAGCAGCGCATCGGCGGATAGCGGGGTCCGAAATGAGCAGTTCTTC. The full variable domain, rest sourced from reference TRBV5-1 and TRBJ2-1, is KAGVTQTPRYLIKTRGQQVTLSCSPISGHRSVSWYQQTPGQGLQFLFEYFSETQRNKGNFPGRFSGRQFSNSRSEMNVSTLELGDSALYLCASSASADSGVRNEQFFGPGTRLTVL.

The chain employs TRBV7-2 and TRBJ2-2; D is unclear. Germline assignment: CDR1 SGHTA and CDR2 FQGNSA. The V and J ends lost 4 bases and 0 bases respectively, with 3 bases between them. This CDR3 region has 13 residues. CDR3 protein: CASSSPNTGELFF. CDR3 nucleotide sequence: TGTGCCAGCAGCTCCCCGAACACCGGGGAGCTGTTTTTT.

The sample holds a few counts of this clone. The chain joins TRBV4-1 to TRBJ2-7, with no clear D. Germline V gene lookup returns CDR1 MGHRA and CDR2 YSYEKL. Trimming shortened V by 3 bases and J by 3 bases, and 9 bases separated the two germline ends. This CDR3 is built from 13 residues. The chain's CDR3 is CASSQEEGYEQYF. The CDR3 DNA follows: TGCGCCAGCAGCCAGGAAGAAGGCTACGAGCAGTACTTC.

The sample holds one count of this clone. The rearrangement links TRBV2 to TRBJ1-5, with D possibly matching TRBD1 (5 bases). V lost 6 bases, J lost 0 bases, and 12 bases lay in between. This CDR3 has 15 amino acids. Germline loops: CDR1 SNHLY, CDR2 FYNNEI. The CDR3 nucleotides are TGTGCCAGCAGCGAGGGACGGAATAGCAATCAGCCCCAGCATTTT. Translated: CASSEGRNSNQPQHF.

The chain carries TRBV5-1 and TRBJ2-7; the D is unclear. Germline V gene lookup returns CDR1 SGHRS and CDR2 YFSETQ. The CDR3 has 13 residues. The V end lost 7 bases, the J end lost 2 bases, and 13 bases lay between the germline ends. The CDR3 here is CASRVGGAYEQYF. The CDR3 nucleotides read TGCGCCAGCCGGGTAGGCGGAGCCTACGAGCAGTACTTC.

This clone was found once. In nucleotides, the CDR3 is TGTGCCAGTAGTCCCGAAGGAGGCTATGGCTACACCTTC. It specifies CASSPEGGYGYTF. J is TRBJ1-2 and V is TRBV19; D is unclear. Trimming left V 5 bases short and J 4 bases short, with 11 bases between. This CDR3 region has 13 residues. CDR1 and CDR2 from the germline V gene are LNHDA and SQIVND (reference sequence).

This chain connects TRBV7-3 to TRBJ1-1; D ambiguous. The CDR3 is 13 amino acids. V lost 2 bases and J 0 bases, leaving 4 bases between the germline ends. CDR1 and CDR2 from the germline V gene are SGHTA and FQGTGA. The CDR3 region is CASSLGMNTEAFF. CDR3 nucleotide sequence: TGTGCCAGCAGCTTAGGAATGAACACTGAAGCTTTCTTT.

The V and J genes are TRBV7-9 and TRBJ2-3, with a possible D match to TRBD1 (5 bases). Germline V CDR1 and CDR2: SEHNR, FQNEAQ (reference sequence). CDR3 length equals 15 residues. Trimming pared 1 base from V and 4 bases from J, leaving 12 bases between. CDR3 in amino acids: CASSLDQTEADTQYF. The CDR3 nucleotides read TGTGCCAGCAGCTTAGACCAGACAGAAGCAGATACGCAGTATTTT.

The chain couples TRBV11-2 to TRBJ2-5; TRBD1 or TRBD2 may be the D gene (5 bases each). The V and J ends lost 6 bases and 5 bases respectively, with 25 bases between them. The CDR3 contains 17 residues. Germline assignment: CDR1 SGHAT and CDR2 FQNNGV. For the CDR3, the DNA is TGTGCCAGCAGTCACCTACGAGGTGGGGGAGTCTGGGAGACCCAGTACTTC. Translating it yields CASSHLRGGGVWETQYF.

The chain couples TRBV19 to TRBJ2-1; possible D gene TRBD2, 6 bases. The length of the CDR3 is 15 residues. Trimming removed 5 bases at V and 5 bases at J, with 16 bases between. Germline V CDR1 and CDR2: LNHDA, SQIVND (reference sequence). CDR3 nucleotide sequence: TGTGCCAGTAGTCCACGACTAGGCAACGACAATGAGCAGTTCTTC. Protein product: CASSPRLGNDNEQFF.

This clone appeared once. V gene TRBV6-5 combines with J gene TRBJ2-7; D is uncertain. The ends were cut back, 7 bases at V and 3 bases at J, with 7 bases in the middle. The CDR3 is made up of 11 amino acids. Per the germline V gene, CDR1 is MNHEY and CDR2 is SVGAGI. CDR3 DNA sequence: TGTGCCAGCACGCCCAACTACGAGCAGTACTTC. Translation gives CASTPNYEQYF.

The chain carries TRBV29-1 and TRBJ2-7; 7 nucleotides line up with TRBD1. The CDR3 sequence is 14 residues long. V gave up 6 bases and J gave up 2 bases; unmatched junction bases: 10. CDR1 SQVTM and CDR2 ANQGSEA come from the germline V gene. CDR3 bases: TGCAGCGTCCGAGCAGGACAGGTTCCCTACGAGCAGTACTTC. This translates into CSVRAGQVPYEQYF.

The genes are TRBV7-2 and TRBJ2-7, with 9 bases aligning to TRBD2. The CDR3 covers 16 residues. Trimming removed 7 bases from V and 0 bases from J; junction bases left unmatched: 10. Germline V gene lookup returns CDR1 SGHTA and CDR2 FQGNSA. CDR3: CASNKRAGGSSYEQYF. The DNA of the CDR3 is TGTGCCAGCAACAAGCGGGCGGGGGGGAGCTCCTACGAGCAGTACTTC.

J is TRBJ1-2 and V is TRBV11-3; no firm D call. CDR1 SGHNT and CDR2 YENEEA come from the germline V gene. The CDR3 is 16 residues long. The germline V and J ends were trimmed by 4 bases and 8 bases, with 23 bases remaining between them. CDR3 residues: CASSSATSGRPRGYTF. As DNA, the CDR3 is TGTGCCAGCAGCTCCGCCACATCCGGACGGCCTCGGGGCTACACCTTC.

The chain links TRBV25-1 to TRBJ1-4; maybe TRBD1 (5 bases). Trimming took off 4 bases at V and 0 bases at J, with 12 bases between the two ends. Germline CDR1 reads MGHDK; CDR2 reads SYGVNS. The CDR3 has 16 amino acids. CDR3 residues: CASSVPTGATNEKLFF. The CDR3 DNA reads TGTGCCAGCAGTGTCCCTACAGGTGCAACTAATGAAAAACTGTTTTTT.

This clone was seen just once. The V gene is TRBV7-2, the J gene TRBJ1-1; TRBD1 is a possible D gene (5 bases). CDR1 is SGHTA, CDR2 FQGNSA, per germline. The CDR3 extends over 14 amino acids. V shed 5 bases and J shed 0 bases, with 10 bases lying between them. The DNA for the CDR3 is TGTGCCAGCAGCCCCGGGACCGTGAACACTGAAGCTTTCTTT. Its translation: CASSPGTVNTEAFF. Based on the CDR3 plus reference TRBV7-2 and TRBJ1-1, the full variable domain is GAGVSQSPSNKVTEKGKDVELRCDPISGHTALYWYRQSLGQGLEFLIYFQGNSAPDKSGLPSDRFSAERTGGSVSTLTIQRTQQEDSAVYLCASSPGTVNTEAFFGQGTRLTVV.

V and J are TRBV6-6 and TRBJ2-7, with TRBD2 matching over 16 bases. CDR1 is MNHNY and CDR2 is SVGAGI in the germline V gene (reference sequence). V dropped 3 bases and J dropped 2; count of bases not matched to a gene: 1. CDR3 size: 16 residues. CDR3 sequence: CASSYGTSGGAYEQYF. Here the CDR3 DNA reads TGTGCCAGCAGTTATGGGACTAGCGGGGGGGCCTACGAGCAGTACTTC.

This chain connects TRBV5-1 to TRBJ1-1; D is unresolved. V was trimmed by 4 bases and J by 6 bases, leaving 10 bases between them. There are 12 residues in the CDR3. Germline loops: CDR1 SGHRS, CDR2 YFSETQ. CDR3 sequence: CASSRTGSEAFF. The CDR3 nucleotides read TGCGCCAGCAGCCGGACTGGATCTGAAGCTTTCTTT.

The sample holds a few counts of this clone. The CDR3 loop is CASSLLRNTGELFF. The CDR3, as DNA: TGTGCCAGCAGCTTACTCAGAAACACCGGGGAGCTGTTTTTT. The chain couples TRBV7-9 to TRBJ2-2; no definite D call. Trimming cost V 2 bases and J 2 bases, with 6 bases left between them. This CDR3 contains 14 residues. Germline V gene data show CDR1 as SEHNR and CDR2 as FQNEAQ (reference sequence). Looking up the rest from reference TRBV7-9 and TRBJ2-2 gives the full variable domain: DTGVSQNPRHKITKRGQNVTFRCDPISEHNRLYWYRQTLGQGPEFLTYFQNEAQLEKSRLLSDRFSAERPKGSFSTLEIQRTEQGDSAMYLCASSLLRNTGELFFGEGSRLTVL.

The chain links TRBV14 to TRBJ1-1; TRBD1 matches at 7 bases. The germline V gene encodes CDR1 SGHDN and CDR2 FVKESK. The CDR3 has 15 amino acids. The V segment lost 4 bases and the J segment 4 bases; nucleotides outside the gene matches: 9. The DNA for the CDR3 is TGTGCCAGCAGCCGCCGAGGGGGCTCGAGCACTGAAGCTTTCTTT. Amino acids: CASSRRGGSSTEAFF.

The CDR3 DNA sequence: TGTGCTAGTGGTTTGGTAATTCAGGGATTTGACTATGGCTACACCTTC. It is translated as CASGLVIQGFDYGYTF. This chain uses TRBV12-5 with TRBJ1-2, with TRBD1 as a possible D gene (5 bases). With 0 bases removed from V and 3 bases from J, the gap between germline ends came to 14 bases. The CDR3 sequence is 16 residues long. Germline V CDR1 and CDR2: LGHNT, FRNRAP.

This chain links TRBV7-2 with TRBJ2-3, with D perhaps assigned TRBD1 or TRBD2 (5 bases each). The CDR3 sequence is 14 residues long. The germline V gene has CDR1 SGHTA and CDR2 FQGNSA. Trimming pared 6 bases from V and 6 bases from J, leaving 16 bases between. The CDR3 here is CASRSGTVGDTQYF. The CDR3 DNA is TGTGCCAGCAGGTCCGGGACCGTGGGGGATACGCAGTATTTT.

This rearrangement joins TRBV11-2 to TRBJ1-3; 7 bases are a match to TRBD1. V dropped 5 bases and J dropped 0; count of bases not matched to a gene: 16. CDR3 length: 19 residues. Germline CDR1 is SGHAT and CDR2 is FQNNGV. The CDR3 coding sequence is TGTGCCAGCAGCCCTTATGGGGGGGGGACAGCCTCCTCTGGAAACACCATATATTTT. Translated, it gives CASSPYGGGTASSGNTIYF.